What follows are 23 T cell receptor beta chains derived from one specimen sequenced in a study of T cells in Graves' hyperthyroidism and ophthalmopathy. It was RNA transcripts that yielded the amplified TCR beta CDR3 regions. The TCR CDR3 first-round RT-PCR relied on the HTBI primer set. In TCRdb, the multiplex PCR reads were re-called with MiXCR into one record per CDR3 protein. The table shows 150,000 or so distinct CDR3 sequences, with 22% occurring only once. The specimen sequenced was blood. The origin of the receptors is a woman between 45 and 60 years old with Graves' hyperthyroidism that later progressed to Graves' ophthalmopathy.

This clonotype was seen repeatedly, ten times or more. V and J are TRBV12-3 or TRBV12-4 and TRBJ2-2, with a possible D match to TRBD2 (6 bases). V was clipped by 6 bases and J by 7 bases, with 12 bases between them. The CDR3 runs to 13 residues. CDR3 amino acids: CASRTRSDGELFF. The CDR3, as DNA: TGTGCCAGCAGGACTAGAAGTGACGGGGAGCTGTTTTTT.

The chain couples TRBV20-1 to TRBJ2-1, with TRBD2 matching over 11 bases. The germline V gene has CDR1 DFQATT and CDR2 SNEGSKA (reference sequence). The CDR3 has 17 amino acids. V was clipped by 5 bases and J by 0 bases; unmatched bases: 9. The CDR3 coding sequence is TGCAGTGCTGAGACTAGCGGGAATTGGGCCTCCTACAATGAGCAGTTCTTC. It codes for CSAETSGNWASYNEQFF.

This clonotype was detected a few times. V is TRBV5-1 and J is TRBJ2-5; no clear D gene. Trimming shortened V by 1 base and J by 5 bases, and 15 bases separated the two germline ends. Germline V CDR1 and CDR2: SGHRS, YFSETQ. This CDR3 comprises 15 residues. This CDR3 is CASSLSQPRVETQYF. For the CDR3, the DNA is TGCGCCAGCAGCTTGAGTCAGCCACGGGTGGAGACCCAGTACTTC. Together with reference TRBV5-1 and TRBJ2-5, the CDR3 gives the full variable domain: KAGVTQTPRYLIKTRGQQVTLSCSPISGHRSVSWYQQTPGQGLQFLFEYFSETQRNKGNFPGRFSGRQFSNSRSEMNVSTLELGDSALYLCASSLSQPRVETQYFGPGTRLLVL.

The V gene is TRBV20-1, the J gene TRBJ1-1; TRBD1 agrees at 10 bases. Germline V lookup: CDR1 DFQATT, CDR2 SNEGSKA (reference sequence). After removal of 5 bases from V and 1 base from J, the junction contained 4 bases not matched to a gene. The CDR3 loop spans 14 amino acids. The chain's CDR3 is CSAQDRGQNTEAFF. The CDR3 nucleotides read TGCAGTGCTCAAGACAGGGGGCAGAACACTGAAGCTTTCTTT.

This clonotype was found many times. The rearrangement uses TRBV7-8 and TRBJ2-7, with D perhaps matching TRBD2 (7 bases). The CDR3 covers 14 residues. The germline V and J ends were trimmed by 6 bases and 0 bases, with 12 bases remaining between them. Per the germline V gene, CDR1 is SGHVS and CDR2 is FQNEAQ. In DNA form, the CDR3 reads TGTGCCAGCAGACAGCGGGACAACTCCTACGAGCAGTACTTC. Its protein product is CASRQRDNSYEQYF.

This clonotype was detected a few times. The rearrangement links TRBV7-6 to TRBJ2-5; D gene uncertain. Germline V gives CDR1 SGHVS, CDR2 FNYEAQ. The CDR3 is made up of 14 amino acids. The germline V and J ends were trimmed by 4 bases and 2 bases, with 11 bases remaining between them. The CDR3 spells CASSSRHGQETQYF. The DNA for the CDR3 is TGTGCCAGCAGCTCTCGTCACGGTCAAGAGACCCAGTACTTC.

V is TRBV2 and J is TRBJ1-1; 10 bases match TRBD1. The junction had 14 bases not matched to a gene; V was cut back by 5 bases and J by 5 bases. CDR1 is SNHLY, CDR2 FYNNEI, per germline. The CDR3 extends over 17 amino acids. CDR3 sequence reads: CASSQLLNRDRGTEAFF. CDR3 nucleotides: TGTGCCAGCAGTCAACTTCTAAACCGGGACAGGGGAACTGAAGCTTTCTTT.

This clonotype came up many times. The chain recombines TRBV28 with TRBJ2-1; TRBD1 matches 9 bases. Germline CDR1 and CDR2: MDHEN and SYDVKM. J was trimmed by 5 bases and V by 7 bases; bases with no gene match: 6. The CDR3 length is 14 residues. The CDR3 sequence: CASNGQGIHNEQFF. The CDR3, as DNA: TGTGCCAGCAACGGACAGGGGATACACAATGAGCAGTTCTTC.

This clonotype was picked up a small number of times. This chain joins TRBV12-3 or TRBV12-4 and TRBJ2-7; a possible D gene is TRBD1 (7 bases). This CDR3 region has 14 residues. The ends were cut back, 4 bases at V and 3 bases at J, with 13 bases in the middle. The CDR3 here is CASSSSGGNYEQYF. CDR3 DNA sequence: TGTGCCAGCAGTTCATCAGGGGGGAACTACGAGCAGTACTTC.

This chain connects TRBV4-1 to TRBJ2-5; 10 bases are shared with TRBD2. CDR3 length equals 16 residues. Germline V CDR1 and CDR2: MGHRA, YSYEKL. J lost 4 bases, V lost 0 bases, and 5 bases had no gene match. This chain's CDR3 is CASSQEGLAGAETQYF. Here the CDR3 DNA reads TGCGCCAGCAGCCAAGAAGGCCTAGCGGGAGCAGAGACCCAGTACTTC.

At least ten counts were recorded for this clonotype. This chain uses TRBV13 with TRBJ2-1, with D possibly TRBD1 on 7 matching bases. Looked up from germline, CDR1 is PRHDT and CDR2 is FYEKMQ (reference sequence). V was shortened by 0 bases and J by 4 bases, with 10 bases between the two germline ends. This CDR3 has 15 residues. DNA for the CDR3: TGTGCCAGCAGCTTAGGACAGGGGAGGTACAATGAGCAGTTCTTC. Translated: CASSLGQGRYNEQFF.

Ten or more counts support this clonotype. The chain joins TRBV3-1 to TRBJ2-3, with 7 positions matching TRBD2. Germline V gene sequence: CDR1 LGHDT, CDR2 YNNKEL (reference sequence). This CDR3 contains 15 residues. V lost 2 bases, J lost 4 bases, and 6 bases stayed unmatched. Here the CDR3 DNA reads TGTGCCAGCAGCCAATCGGCGGGAGTAGCAGATACGCAGTATTTT. This translates into CASSQSAGVADTQYF.

In its sample, this clonotype was seen many times. The chain joins TRBV28 to TRBJ1-1, with D maybe TRBD1 (6 bases). Germline CDR1 and CDR2: MDHEN and SYDVKM. V was shortened by 3 bases and J by 7 bases, with 12 bases between the two germline ends. The CDR3 has 13 residues. As DNA, the CDR3 is TGTGCCAGCAGTTTGCCGGGGGCGAGTGAAGCTTTCTTT. Translation: CASSLPGASEAFF.

This clonotype was picked up many times. The chain carries TRBV28 and TRBJ1-1; 11 bases align to TRBD1. Germline values: CDR1 MDHEN, CDR2 SYDVKM. V gave up 4 bases and J gave up 1 base; unmatched junction bases: 5. The CDR3 is 16 amino acids. The CDR3 bases are TGTGCCAGCAGTTCACCCGGGACAGGGGGGAACACTGAAGCTTTCTTT. Its translation is CASSSPGTGGNTEAFF. Drawing the rest from reference TRBV28 and TRBJ1-1, the complete variable domain is DVKVTQSSRYLVKRTGEKVFLECVQDMDHENMFWYRQDPGLGLRLIYFSYDVKMKEKGDIPEGYSVSREKKERFSLILESASTNQTSMYLCASSSPGTGGNTEAFFGQGTRLTVV.

This clonotype was found many times. This chain connects TRBV20-1 to TRBJ2-7; the match to TRBD2 covers 12 bases. V lost 6 bases to trimming and J lost 6 bases; unmatched junction nucleotides: 9. The CDR3 is made up of 14 amino acids. Germline values: CDR1 DFQATT, CDR2 SNEGSKA (reference sequence). This CDR3 reads CSAPTTSGSIEQYF. In nucleotides, the CDR3 is TGCAGTGCCCCAACGACTAGCGGGAGTATCGAGCAGTACTTC.

This clonotype was counted many times. The chain links TRBV29-1 to TRBJ2-1; 7 bases are shared with TRBD1. The CDR3 is 10 amino acids. The trim removed 7 bases at V and 8 bases at J, leaving 2 bases unmatched. Germline lookup yields CDR1 SQVTM and CDR2 ANQGSEA. CDR3 DNA: TGCAGCGCGGGACAGTATGAGCAGTTCTTC. It codes for CSAGQYEQFF.

This clonotype came up a few times. The chain couples TRBV4-1 to TRBJ2-2; 9 positions match TRBD1. The CDR3 is made up of 18 amino acids. V lost 4 bases, J lost 0 bases, and 9 bases stayed unmatched. The germline V gene encodes CDR1 MGHRA and CDR2 YSYEKL. The CDR3 nucleotides read TGCGCCAGCAGCCGCCCCGACAGGGGGAGCTCGAACACCGGGGAGCTGTTTTTT. This gives the protein CASSRPDRGSSNTGELFF.

This clonotype has at least ten counts. The genes are TRBV29-1 and TRBJ1-1; 7 bases are shared with TRBD1. V trimming: 5 bases; J trimming: 2 bases; junction bases outside the gene matches: 5. Germline V gene data show CDR1 as SQVTM and CDR2 as ANQGSEA. CDR3 length equals 13 residues. CDR3 region: CSVLKGGNTEAFF. CDR3 DNA sequence: TGCAGCGTTCTTAAAGGGGGCAACACTGAAGCTTTCTTT.

This clonotype was recorded many times. The V and J genes are TRBV27 and TRBJ2-5; the match to TRBD2 covers 10 bases. V dropped 5 bases and J dropped 2; count of bases not matched to a gene: 5. Germline CDR1 reads MNHEY; CDR2 reads SMNVEV (reference sequence). This CDR3 has 15 amino acids. The CDR3 loop reads CASSPGTSVQETQYF. CDR3 DNA: TGTGCCAGCAGTCCCGGGACTAGCGTACAAGAGACCCAGTACTTC.

In this sample, this clonotype turned up once. The CDR3 nucleotides are TGTGCCAGCAGGGGGACAACTAGCAATCAGCCCCAGCATTTT. Protein product: CASRGTTSNQPQHF. V usage is TRBV28 and J usage is TRBJ1-5; tentative D call: TRBD1 (6 bases). The CDR3 loop spans 14 amino acids. Trimming shortened V by 6 bases and J by 0 bases, and 9 bases separated the two germline ends. CDR1 MDHEN and CDR2 SYDVKM come from the germline V gene.

The CDR3, as DNA: TGTGCCAGCAGCTTTCAGACAGGGGTCGGGGAGCTGTTTTTT. Its protein is CASSFQTGVGELFF. The rearrangement joins TRBV5-4 to TRBJ2-2; 8 nucleotides align to TRBD1. The CDR3 runs to 14 residues. Germline V lookup: CDR1 SGHNT, CDR2 YYREEE (reference sequence). After removal of 2 bases from V and 7 bases from J, the junction contained 4 bases not matched to a gene.

This clonotype appeared many times. V and J are TRBV11-2 and TRBJ2-7; a weak D match, TRBD1 (6 bases). The germline V gene encodes CDR1 SGHAT and CDR2 FQNNGV. Trimming pared 5 bases from V and 3 bases from J, leaving 14 bases between. This CDR3 contains 14 residues. The CDR3 DNA reads as TGTGCCAGCAGCGAACCGCAGGGGATCTACGAGCAGTACTTC. Its protein product is CASSEPQGIYEQYF.

This clonotype was observed many times. The chain links TRBV30 to TRBJ1-6; no firm D call. The CDR3 spans 13 residues. V shed 0 bases and J shed 9 bases, with 9 bases lying between them. CDR1 GTSNPN and CDR2 SVGIG come from the germline V gene (reference sequence). The CDR3 loop reads CAWSVDRRSPLHF. Here the CDR3 DNA reads TGTGCCTGGAGTGTAGACCGCCGTTCACCCCTCCACTTT.